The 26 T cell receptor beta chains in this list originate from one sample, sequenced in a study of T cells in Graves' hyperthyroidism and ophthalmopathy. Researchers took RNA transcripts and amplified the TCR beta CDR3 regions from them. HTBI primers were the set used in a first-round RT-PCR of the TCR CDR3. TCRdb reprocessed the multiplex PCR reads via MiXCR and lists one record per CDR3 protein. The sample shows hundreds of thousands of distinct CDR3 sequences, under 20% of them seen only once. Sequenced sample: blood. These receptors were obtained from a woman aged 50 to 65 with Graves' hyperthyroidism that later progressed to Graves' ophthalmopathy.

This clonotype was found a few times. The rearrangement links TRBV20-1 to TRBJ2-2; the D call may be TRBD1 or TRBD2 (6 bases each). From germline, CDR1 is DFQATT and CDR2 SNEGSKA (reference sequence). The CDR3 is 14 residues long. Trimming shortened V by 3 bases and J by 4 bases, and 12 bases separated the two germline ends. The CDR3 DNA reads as TGCAGTGCTAGTGGGGGGCCCAGCACCGGGGAGCTGTTTTTT. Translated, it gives CSASGGPSTGELFF.

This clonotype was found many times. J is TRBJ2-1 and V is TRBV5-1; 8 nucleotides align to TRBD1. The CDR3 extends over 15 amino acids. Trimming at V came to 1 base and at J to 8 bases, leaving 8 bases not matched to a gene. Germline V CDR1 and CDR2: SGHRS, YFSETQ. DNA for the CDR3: TGCGCCAGCAGCTTGTTGCAGGGGGCGTACTATGAGCAGTTCTTC. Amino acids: CASSLLQGAYYEQFF.

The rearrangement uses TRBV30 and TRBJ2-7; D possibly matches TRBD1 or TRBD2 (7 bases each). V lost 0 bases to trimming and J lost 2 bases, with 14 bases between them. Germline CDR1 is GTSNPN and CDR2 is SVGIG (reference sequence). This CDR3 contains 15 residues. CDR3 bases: TGTGCCTGGAGTGTCGGGGGAGGGGGCCCCTACGAGCAGTACTTC. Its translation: CAWSVGGGGPYEQYF.

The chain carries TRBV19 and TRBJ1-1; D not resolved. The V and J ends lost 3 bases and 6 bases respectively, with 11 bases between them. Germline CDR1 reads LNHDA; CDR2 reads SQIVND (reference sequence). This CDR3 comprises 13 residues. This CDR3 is CASSITLRAEAFF. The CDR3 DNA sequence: TGTGCCAGTAGTATCACCCTCCGGGCTGAAGCTTTCTTT.

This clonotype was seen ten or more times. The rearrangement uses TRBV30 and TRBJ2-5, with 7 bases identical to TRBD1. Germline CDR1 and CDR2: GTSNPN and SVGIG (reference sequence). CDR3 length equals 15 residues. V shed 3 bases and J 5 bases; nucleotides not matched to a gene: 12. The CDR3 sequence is CAWSIRGRVWETQYF. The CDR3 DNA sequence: TGTGCCTGGAGCATTAGGGGGCGAGTTTGGGAGACCCAGTACTTC.

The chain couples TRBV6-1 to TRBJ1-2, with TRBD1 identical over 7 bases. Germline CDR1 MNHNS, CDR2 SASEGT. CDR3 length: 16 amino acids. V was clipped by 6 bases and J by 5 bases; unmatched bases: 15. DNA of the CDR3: TGTGCCAGCAGGAAGAAAGTCGAGGGACAGACATATGGCTACACCTTC. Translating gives CASRKKVEGQTYGYTF.

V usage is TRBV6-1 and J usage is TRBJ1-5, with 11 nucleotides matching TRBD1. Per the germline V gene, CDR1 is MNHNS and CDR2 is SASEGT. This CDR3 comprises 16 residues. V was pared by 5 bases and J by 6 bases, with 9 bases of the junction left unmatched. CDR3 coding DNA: TGTGCCAGCAGTAGAAGGACAGGGGGCGCGGGTCAGCCCCAGCATTTT. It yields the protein CASSRRTGGAGQPQHF.

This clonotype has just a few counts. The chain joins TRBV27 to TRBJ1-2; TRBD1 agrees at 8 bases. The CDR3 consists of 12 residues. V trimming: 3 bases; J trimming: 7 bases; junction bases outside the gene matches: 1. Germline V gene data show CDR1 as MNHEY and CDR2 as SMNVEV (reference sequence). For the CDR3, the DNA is TGTGCCAGCAGTTTGACAGGGGCTGGCTACACCTTC. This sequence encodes CASSLTGAGYTF.

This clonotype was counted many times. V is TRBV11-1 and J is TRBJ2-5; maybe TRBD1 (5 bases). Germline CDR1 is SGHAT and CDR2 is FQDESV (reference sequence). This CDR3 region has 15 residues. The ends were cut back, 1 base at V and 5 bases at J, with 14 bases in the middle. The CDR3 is CASSLGGRVEETQYF. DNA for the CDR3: TGTGCCAGCAGCTTAGGGGGCAGGGTCGAGGAGACCCAGTACTTC.

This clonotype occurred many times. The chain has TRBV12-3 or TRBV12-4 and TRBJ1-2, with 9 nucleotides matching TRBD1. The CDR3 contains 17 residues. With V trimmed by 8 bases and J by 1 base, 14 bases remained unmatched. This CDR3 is CASLFIGQGRSNYGYTF. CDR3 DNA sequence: TGTGCCAGCTTATTCATAGGACAGGGGCGGAGTAACTATGGCTACACCTTC.

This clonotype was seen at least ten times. In DNA form, the CDR3 reads TGCAGTGCCAGGGGCCAAGAGACCCAGTACTTC. Translating it yields CSARGQETQYF. This chain uses TRBV20-1 with TRBJ2-5; weak D call: TRBD1 (6 bases). CDR3 length: 11 amino acids. V was clipped by 6 bases and J by 1 base, with 6 bases between them. Germline lookup yields CDR1 DFQATT and CDR2 SNEGSKA (reference sequence).

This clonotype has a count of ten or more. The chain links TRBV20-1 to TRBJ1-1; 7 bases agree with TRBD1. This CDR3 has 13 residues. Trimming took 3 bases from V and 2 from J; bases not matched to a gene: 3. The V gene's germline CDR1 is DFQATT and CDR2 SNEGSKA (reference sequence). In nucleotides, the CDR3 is TGCAGTGCTAGGAAGGGGGCCAACACTGAAGCTTTCTTT. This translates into CSARKGANTEAFF.

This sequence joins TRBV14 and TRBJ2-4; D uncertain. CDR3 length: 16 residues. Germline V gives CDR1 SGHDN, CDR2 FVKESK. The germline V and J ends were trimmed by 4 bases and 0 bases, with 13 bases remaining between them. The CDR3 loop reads CASSPTVYGAKNIQYF. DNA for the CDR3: TGTGCCAGCAGCCCCACCGTGTACGGAGCCAAAAACATTCAGTACTTC.

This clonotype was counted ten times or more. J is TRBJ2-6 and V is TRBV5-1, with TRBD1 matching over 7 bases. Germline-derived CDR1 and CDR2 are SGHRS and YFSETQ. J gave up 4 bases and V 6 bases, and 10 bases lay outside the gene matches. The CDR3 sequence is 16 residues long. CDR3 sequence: CASNPGQRSGANVLTF. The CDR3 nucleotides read TGCGCCAGCAACCCGGGACAGCGGTCCGGGGCCAACGTCCTGACTTTC.

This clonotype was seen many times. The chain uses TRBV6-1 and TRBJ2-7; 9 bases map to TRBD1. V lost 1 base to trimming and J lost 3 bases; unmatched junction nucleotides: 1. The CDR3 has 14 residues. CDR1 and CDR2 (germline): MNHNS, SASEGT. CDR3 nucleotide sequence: TGTGCCAGCAGTGAAGGGGACAGGGTCTACGAGCAGTACTTC. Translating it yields CASSEGDRVYEQYF.

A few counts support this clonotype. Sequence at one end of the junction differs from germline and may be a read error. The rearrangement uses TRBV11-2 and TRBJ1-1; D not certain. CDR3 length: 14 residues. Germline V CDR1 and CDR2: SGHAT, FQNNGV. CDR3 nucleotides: TGTGCCAGCGGCTTAGCTGGAAGGAACACTGAAGCTTTCTTT. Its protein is CASGLAGRNTEAFF.

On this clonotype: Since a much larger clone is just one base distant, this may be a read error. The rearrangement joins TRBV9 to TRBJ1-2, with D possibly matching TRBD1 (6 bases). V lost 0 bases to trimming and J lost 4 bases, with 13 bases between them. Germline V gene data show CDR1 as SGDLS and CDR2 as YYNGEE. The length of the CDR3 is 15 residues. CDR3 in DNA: TGTGCCAGCAGCGTAGCGCGAGGGGGTGGCTATGGCTACACCTTC. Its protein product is CASSVARGGGYGYTF.

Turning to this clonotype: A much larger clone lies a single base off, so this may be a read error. CDR3 sequence reads: CASSRDRDSYNEQFF. CDR3 nucleotides: TGTGCCAGCAGCCGGGACAGGGACTCCTACAATGAGCAGTTCTTC. This rearrangement joins TRBV7-2 to TRBJ2-1; 9 positions match TRBD1. Germline CDR1 reads SGHTA; CDR2 reads FQGNSA. V dropped 5 bases and J dropped 0; count of bases not matched to a gene: 2. This CDR3 has 15 residues.

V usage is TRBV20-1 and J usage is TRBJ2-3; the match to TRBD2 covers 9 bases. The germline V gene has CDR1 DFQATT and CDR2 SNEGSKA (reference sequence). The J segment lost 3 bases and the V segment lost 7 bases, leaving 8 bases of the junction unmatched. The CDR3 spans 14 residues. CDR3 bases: TGCAGTGGAGTAGCGGGGGATATAACAGATACGCAGTATTTT. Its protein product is CSGVAGDITDTQYF.

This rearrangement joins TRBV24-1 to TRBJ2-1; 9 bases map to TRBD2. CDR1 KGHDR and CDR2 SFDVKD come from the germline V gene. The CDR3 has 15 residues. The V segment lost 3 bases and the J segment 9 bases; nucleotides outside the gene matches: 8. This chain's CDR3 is CATSDPRGGAGEQFF. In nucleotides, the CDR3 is TGTGCCACCAGTGATCCTCGCGGGGGGGCGGGTGAGCAGTTCTTC.

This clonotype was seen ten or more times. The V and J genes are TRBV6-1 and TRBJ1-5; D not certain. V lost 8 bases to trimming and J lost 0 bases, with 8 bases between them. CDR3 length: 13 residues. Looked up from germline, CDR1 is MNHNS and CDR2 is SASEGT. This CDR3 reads CASEVLSNQPQHF. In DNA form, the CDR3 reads TGTGCCAGCGAGGTCCTTAGCAATCAGCCCCAGCATTTT.

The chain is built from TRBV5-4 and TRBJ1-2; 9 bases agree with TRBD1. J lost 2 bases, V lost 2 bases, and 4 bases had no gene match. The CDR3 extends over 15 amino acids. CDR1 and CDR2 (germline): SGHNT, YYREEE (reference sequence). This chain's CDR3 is CASSFRTGENYGYTF. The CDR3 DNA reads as TGTGCCAGCAGCTTTAGGACAGGGGAGAACTATGGCTACACCTTC.

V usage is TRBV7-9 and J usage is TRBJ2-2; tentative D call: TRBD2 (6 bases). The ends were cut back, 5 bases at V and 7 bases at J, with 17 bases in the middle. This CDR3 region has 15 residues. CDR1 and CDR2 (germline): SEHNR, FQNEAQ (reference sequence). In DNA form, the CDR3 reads TGTGCCAGCAGCCCGGGCGGGGTCGTCGGCGGGGAGCTGTTTTTT. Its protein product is CASSPGGVVGGELFF.

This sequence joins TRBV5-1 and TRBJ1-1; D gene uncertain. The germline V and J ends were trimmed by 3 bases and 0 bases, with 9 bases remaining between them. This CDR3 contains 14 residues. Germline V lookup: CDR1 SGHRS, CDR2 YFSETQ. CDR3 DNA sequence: TGCGCCAGCAGCTACAGAAGTGTGAACACTGAAGCTTTCTTT. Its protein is CASSYRSVNTEAFF. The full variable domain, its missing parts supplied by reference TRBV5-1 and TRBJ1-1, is KAGVTQTPRYLIKTRGQQVTLSCSPISGHRSVSWYQQTPGQGLQFLFEYFSETQRNKGNFPGRFSGRQFSNSRSEMNVSTLELGDSALYLCASSYRSVNTEAFFGQGTRLTVV.

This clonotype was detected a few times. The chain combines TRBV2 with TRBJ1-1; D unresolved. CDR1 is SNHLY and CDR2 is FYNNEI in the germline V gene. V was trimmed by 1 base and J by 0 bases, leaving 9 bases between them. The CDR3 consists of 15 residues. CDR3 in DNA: TGTGCCAGCAGTGAAGGAGATGCCTTGAACACTGAAGCTTTCTTT. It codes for CASSEGDALNTEAFF.

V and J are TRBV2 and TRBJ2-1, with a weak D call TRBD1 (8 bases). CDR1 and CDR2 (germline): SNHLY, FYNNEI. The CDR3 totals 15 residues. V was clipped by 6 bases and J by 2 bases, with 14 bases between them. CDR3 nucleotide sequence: TGTGCCAGCAGACAGGGGGGGAACACCTACAATGAGCAGTTCTTC. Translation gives CASRQGGNTYNEQFF.